This passage covers 9 T cell receptor beta chains from one sample sequenced in a study of blood T cell repertoires in COVID-19. Here immunoSEQ multiplex PCR was the method, and the copy in TCRdb shows in-frame clones only, minus some. The repertoire holds roughly 190,000 clones, with 76% as singletons. The source material was PBMCs or T cells enriched from blood (not recorded which). These receptors were collected from a woman between 50 and 59 years old with acute COVID-19.

The sample holds one count of this clone. The V and J genes are TRBV9 and TRBJ1-6; TRBD1 is a possible D gene (5 bases). This CDR3 contains 16 residues. V lost 6 bases, J lost 0 bases, and 13 bases lay in between. The germline V gene encodes CDR1 SGDLS and CDR2 YYNGEE. CDR3 DNA sequence: TGTGCCAGCACCTTAGGGGCGAGCTCCTATAATTCACCCCTCCACTTT. It encodes CASTLGASSYNSPLHF.

J is TRBJ1-5 and V is TRBV10-1; D might be TRBD1 (6 bases). This CDR3 contains 14 residues. V lost 8 bases and J 3 bases, leaving 14 bases between the germline ends. Germline V gene lookup returns CDR1 WNHNN and CDR2 SYGVQD (reference sequence). In DNA form, the CDR3 reads TGCGCCAGCTATCAGGGGACGGCCAATCAGCCCCAGCATTTT. This sequence encodes CASYQGTANQPQHF.

The chain couples TRBV6-2 or TRBV6-3 to TRBJ1-2; D is possibly TRBD1 (6 bases). Looked up from germline, CDR1 is MNHEY and CDR2 is SVGEGT. Between the trimmed V and J ends, which lost 2 bases and 5 bases, there was a span of 9 bases. The CDR3 extends over 13 amino acids. CDR3 amino acids: CASSYERGYGYTF. In nucleotides, the CDR3 is TGTGCCAGCAGTTACGAGAGGGGGTATGGCTACACCTTC.

Comments on this clone: One end of the junction fails to match germline, which may point to a read error. The chain uses TRBV7-7 and TRBJ2-5, with 10 bases fitting TRBD2. Per the germline V gene, CDR1 is SSHAT and CDR2 is FNYEAQ (reference sequence). The CDR3 is made up of 15 amino acids. CDR3 protein: CASSRIAGGGETQYF. As DNA, the CDR3 is TGTGCTAGCAGCCGTATAGCGGGGGGCGGGGAGACCCAGTACTTC.

The chain has TRBV28 and TRBJ2-3, with 10 bases matching TRBD2. CDR1 is MDHEN and CDR2 is SYDVKM in the germline V gene. The CDR3 contains 14 residues. With 10 bases clipped from V and 0 bases from J, the junction kept 4 bases outside the gene matches. The DNA of the CDR3 is TGTGCCATTTTAGCGGGGGGAAGCACAGATACGCAGTATTTT. It encodes CAILAGGSTDTQYF. The whole variable domain, filled in from reference TRBV28 and TRBJ2-3, reads DVKVTQSSRYLVKRTGEKVFLECVQDMDHENMFWYRQDPGLGLRLIYFSYDVKMKEKGDIPEGYSVSREKKERFSLILESASTNQTSMYLCAILAGGSTDTQYFGPGTRLTVL.

The chain couples TRBV5-1 to TRBJ1-4; 10 bases align to TRBD1. The CDR3 loop spans 16 amino acids. V dropped 2 bases and J dropped 4; count of bases not matched to a gene: 5. The germline gives CDR1 SGHRS, CDR2 YFSETQ. CDR3 region: CASSLRQGADNEKLFF. The CDR3 nucleotides are TGCGCCAGCAGCTTACGACAGGGGGCTGATAATGAAAAACTGTTTTTT.

V usage is TRBV19 and J usage is TRBJ1-1, with D unclear. Germline assignment: CDR1 LNHDA and CDR2 SQIVND (reference sequence). There are 9 residues in the CDR3. Trimming took off 11 bases at V and 5 bases at J, with 6 bases between the two ends. The CDR3 here is CASGTEAFF. As DNA, the CDR3 is TGTGCCTCGGGGACTGAAGCTTTCTTT.

The chain is built from TRBV9 and TRBJ1-6; the D gene is possibly TRBD1 (6 bases). This CDR3 region has 17 residues. The V end was cut by 4 bases, the J end by 0 bases, with 14 bases between. The germline CDR1 and CDR2 sequences are SGDLS and YYNGEE. In DNA form, the CDR3 reads TGTGCCAGCAGCCAACGACAGGAGAGCTCCTATAATTCACCCCTCCACTTT. Translating it yields CASSQRQESSYNSPLHF.

This clone was found a few times. The identical CDR3 is also encoded by other nucleotide sequences in the sample. This chain uses TRBV9 with TRBJ1-1; D is ambiguous. The V end lost 0 bases, the J end lost 1 base, and 7 bases lay between the germline ends. The germline CDR1 and CDR2 sequences are SGDLS and YYNGEE. The length of the CDR3 is 14 residues. CDR3 region: CASSVVGGNTEAFF. In nucleotides, the CDR3 is TGTGCCAGCAGCGTAGTTGGCGGGAACACTGAAGCTTTCTTT.